This is a list of T cell receptor beta chains from one sample in a study of blood T cell repertoires in COVID-19. Measured with immunoSEQ multiplex PCR; TCRdb has only the in-frame clones, and not every one. The sample has about 61,000 clones, roughly 87% seen once. Source material: peripheral blood. Receptor source: a man at least 80 years old in a cohort sampled during active COVID-19. Each CDR3 is given with its conserved first and last residue. D genes are given only for firm matches. The size field is filled for only some rows; it gives once, few, many or a size class.

clone_size d_call j_call v_call cdr3_aa cdr3_nt
NA TRBD2 TRBJ2-1 TRBV2 CASSTGGNEQFF TGTGCCAGCAGTACCGGGGGGAATGAGCAGTTCTTC
NA NA TRBJ1-1 TRBV7-2 CASSLLAGNTEAFF TGTGCCAGCAGCTTATTGGCAGGGAACACTGAAGCTTTCTTT
few NA TRBJ1-5 TRBV19 CASSIEGWRGQPQHF TGTGCCAGTAGTATAGAAGGTTGGAGGGGTCAGCCCCAGCATTTT
NA NA TRBJ1-1 TRBV4-2 CASSQGPGKEAFF TGTGCCAGCAGCCAAGGACCGGGAAAGGAAGCTTTCTTT
NA TRBD1 TRBJ1-5 TRBV7-9 CASSGQGGNQPQHF TGTGCCAGCAGCGGACAGGGAGGCAATCAGCCCCAGCATTTT
NA NA TRBJ1-2 TRBV19 CASSTYQYGYTF TGTGCCAGTAGTACTTACCAGTATGGCTACACCTTC
NA NA TRBJ2-1 TRBV5-1 CASTPSGAVGNEQFF TGCGCCAGCACCCCCTCAGGGGCGGTGGGCAATGAGCAGTTCTTC
NA TRBD1 TRBJ1-1 TRBV5-1 CASSLFPGQGADTEAFF TGCGCCAGCAGCTTATTCCCGGGACAGGGGGCCGACACTGAAGCTTTCTTT
NA TRBD1 TRBJ1-1 TRBV6-5 CASRDRRTFTEAFF TGTGCCAGCAGGGACAGGAGGACCTTCACTGAAGCTTTCTTT
NA TRBD2 TRBJ2-1 TRBV11-3 CASSSGLAGDDEQFF TGTGCCAGCAGCTCGGGACTAGCGGGAGACGATGAGCAGTTCTTC
once NA TRBJ1-5 TRBV6-1 CASSEWQGNQPQHF TGTGCCAGCAGTGAATGGCAGGGGAATCAGCCCCAGCATTTT
NA TRBD1 TRBJ1-5 TRBV5-1 CASSLTGDQPQHF TGCGCCAGCAGCCTTACAGGGGATCAGCCCCAGCATTTT
once TRBD2 TRBJ2-7 TRBV27 CASSLSPSGSYEQYF TGTGCCAGCAGTTTATCGCCTAGCGGGAGCTACGAGCAGTACTTC
once TRBD2 TRBJ2-5 TRBV7-2 CASSLVGLANGETQYF TGTGCCAGCAGCTTAGTGGGACTAGCGAATGGAGAGACCCAGTACTTC
NA NA TRBJ1-1 TRBV2 CASSAGRNTEAFF TGTGCCAGCAGCGCGGGTCGAAACACTGAAGCTTTCTTT
NA TRBD1 TRBJ1-2 TRBV29-1 CSAHDRDQGYTF TGCAGCGCTCATGACAGGGATCAGGGCTACACCTTC
NA TRBD1 TRBJ1-1 TRBV18 CASSPWTGGANTEAFF TGTGCCAGCTCACCCTGGACAGGGGGTGCGAACACTGAAGCTTTCTTT
NA NA TRBJ2-1 TRBV4-2 CASSQDSWDTTHNEQFF TGTGCCAGCAGCCAAGATTCTTGGGACACCACTCACAATGAGCAGTTCTTC
NA TRBD1 TRBJ1-4 TRBV2 CASRPGQSTNEKLFF TGTGCCAGCAGACCGGGACAGTCAACTAATGAAAAACTGTTTTTT
NA TRBD1 TRBJ1-1 TRBV7-3 CASSSGQPSTEAFF TGTGCCAGCAGCTCGGGACAGCCGAGCACTGAAGCTTTCTTT
once TRBD1 TRBJ1-1 TRBV19 CASISGGVLNTEAFF TGTGCCAGTATTTCAGGGGGCGTTCTGAACACTGAAGCTTTCTTT
NA NA TRBJ2-4 TRBV7-9 CASSQPGEGMAKNIQYF TGTGCCAGCAGCCAACCAGGGGAGGGAATGGCCAAAAACATTCAGTACTTC
NA NA TRBJ1-1 TRBV18 CASSPQTAGGAFF TGTGCCAGCTCACCTCAGACAGCCGGGGGAGCTTTCTTT
NA NA TRBJ1-2 TRBV12-3/TRBV12-4 CASSLMAGFGYTF TGTGCCAGCAGTTTGATGGCAGGGTTTGGCTACACCTTC
NA TRBD1 TRBJ1-5 TRBV19 CASSQGVYQPQHF TGTGCCAGTAGCCAGGGGGTGTATCAGCCCCAGCATTTT
NA TRBD1 TRBJ2-7 TRBV18 CASSPGTGSAHEQYF TGTGCCAGCTCACCCGGGACAGGGTCGGCCCACGAGCAGTACTTC
NA NA TRBJ1-6 TRBV10-3 CAISDRSSYNSPLHF TGTGCCATCAGTGACAGAAGCTCCTATAATTCACCCCTCCACTTT
NA TRBD1 TRBJ1-3 TRBV5-4 CASSANRGLDRNTIYF TGTGCCAGCAGCGCGAACAGGGGCTTGGATCGAAACACCATATATTTT
NA NA TRBJ2-5 TRBV6-5 CASSFMAGDVETQYF TGTGCCAGCAGCTTTATGGCCGGGGATGTGGAGACCCAGTACTTC
NA TRBD1 TRBJ1-4 TRBV6-5 CASSYRQGANEKLFF TGTGCCAGCAGTTACCGGCAGGGGGCTAATGAAAAACTGTTTTTT
NA TRBD1 TRBJ1-1 TRBV7-9 CASSSMTGGIEAFF TGTGCCAGCAGCTCAATGACAGGGGGTATTGAAGCTTTCTTT
NA NA TRBJ1-6 TRBV27 CASRDRPSSPLHF TGTGCCAGCAGGGACAGACCTTCTTCACCCCTCCACTTT
NA NA TRBJ1-1 TRBV9 CASSAATGGNTEAFF TGTGCCAGCAGCGCCGCCACGGGGGGGAACACTGAAGCTTTCTTT
NA TRBD1 TRBJ1-2 TRBV24-1 CATRRGTGGQFFLYGYTF TGTGCCACCAGGAGGGGGACAGGGGGCCAATTTTTCTTATATGGCTACACCTTC
once TRBD2 TRBJ2-1 TRBV19 CASSIVFGLADNEQFF TGTGCCAGTAGTATAGTTTTTGGACTAGCGGACAATGAGCAGTTCTTC
NA NA TRBJ1-2 TRBV7-9 CASSELVRVSGYTF TGTGCCAGCAGCGAATTGGTCCGGGTCTCTGGCTACACCTTC
NA NA TRBJ1-1 TRBV14 CASSQSVNTEAFF TGTGCCAGCAGCCAATCGGTGAACACTGAAGCTTTCTTT
NA TRBD1 TRBJ1-1 TRBV19 CASSIWDRGNTEAFF TGTGCCAGTAGTATATGGGACAGGGGGAACACTGAAGCTTTCTTT
once NA TRBJ2-1 TRBV4-3 CASSQEPGLSYNEQFF TGCGCCAGCAGCCAAGAACCGGGACTTTCCTACAATGAGCAGTTCTTC
NA NA TRBJ2-7 TRBV29-1 CSAPGPLGEQYF TGCAGCGCCCCAGGGCCGCTGGGAGAGCAGTACTTC
NA TRBD1 TRBJ1-6 TRBV7-7 CASSSTGSGPLHF TGTGCCAGCAGCTCGACAGGGTCTGGGCCCCTCCACTTT
NA TRBD2 TRBJ2-3 TRBV4-2 CASSQGGLVSTDTQYF TGTGCCAGCAGCCAAGGGGGACTAGTAAGCACAGATACGCAGTATTTT
NA NA TRBJ2-1 TRBV5-6 CASRPLGTKNNEQFF TGTGCCAGCAGGCCCCTCGGGACAAAGAACAATGAGCAGTTCTTC
NA NA TRBJ1-1 TRBV7-9 CASSFPTGLNSEAFF TGTGCCAGCAGCTTCCCGACAGGATTAAATTCTGAAGCTTTCTTT
NA NA TRBJ2-5 TRBV19 CASSIGALETQYF TGTGCCAGTAGTATAGGGGCTTTGGAGACCCAGTACTTC
NA TRBD1 TRBJ2-7 TRBV29-1 CSVEGTGANEQYF TGCAGCGTTGAGGGGACAGGGGCAAACGAGCAGTACTTC
NA NA TRBJ1-4 TRBV29-1 CSVGDFNEKLFF TGCAGCGTCGGGGATTTTAATGAAAAACTGTTTTTT
NA NA TRBJ1-2 TRBV18 CASSPQIADGYTF TGTGCCAGCTCACCACAAATAGCAGACGGCTACACCTTC
NA TRBD2 TRBJ2-5 TRBV7-3 CASSSAMTSGGVETQYF TGTGCCAGCAGCTCTGCTATGACTAGCGGGGGAGTGGAGACCCAGTACTTC
NA NA TRBJ1-1 TRBV10-1 CASSDGWPRVSEAFF TGCGCCAGCAGTGACGGGTGGCCCCGCGTTTCGGAAGCTTTCTTT
NA TRBD1 TRBJ1-1 TRBV29-1 CSVADRGRTEAFF TGCAGCGTTGCGGACAGGGGGCGGACTGAAGCTTTCTTT
NA NA TRBJ2-2 TRBV2 CASSEDGYTGELFF TGTGCCAGCAGTGAAGACGGTTACACCGGGGAGCTGTTTTTT
NA TRBD1 TRBJ1-1 TRBV30 CAWSLDRGYTEAFF TGTGCCTGGAGTCTGGACAGGGGGTACACTGAAGCTTTCTTT
NA TRBD1 TRBJ2-4 TRBV6-5 CASSTDRVAKNIQYF TGTGCCAGCAGTACGGACAGGGTAGCCAAAAACATTCAGTACTTC
NA TRBD1 TRBJ1-5 TRBV19 CASTTTGGDNQPQHF TGTGCCAGTACTACGACAGGGGGCGACAATCAGCCCCAGCATTTT